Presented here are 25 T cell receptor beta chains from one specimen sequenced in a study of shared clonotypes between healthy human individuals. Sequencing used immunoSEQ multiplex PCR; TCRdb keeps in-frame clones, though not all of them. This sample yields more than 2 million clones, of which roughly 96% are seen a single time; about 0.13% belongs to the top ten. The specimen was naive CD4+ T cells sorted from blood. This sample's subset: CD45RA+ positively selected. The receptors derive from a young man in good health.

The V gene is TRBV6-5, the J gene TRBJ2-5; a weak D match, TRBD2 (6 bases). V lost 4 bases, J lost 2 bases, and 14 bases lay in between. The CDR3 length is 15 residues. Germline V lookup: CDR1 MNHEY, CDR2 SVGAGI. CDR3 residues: CASSSSWGVQETQYF. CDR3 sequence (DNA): TGTGCCAGCAGTTCCAGCTGGGGGGTTCAAGAGACCCAGTACTTC.

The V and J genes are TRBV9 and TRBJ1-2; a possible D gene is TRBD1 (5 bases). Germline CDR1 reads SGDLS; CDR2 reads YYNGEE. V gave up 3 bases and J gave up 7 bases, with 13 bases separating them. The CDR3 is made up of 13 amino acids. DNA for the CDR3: TGTGCCAGCAGCGGAGGGAGCGGGGGTGGCTACACCTTC. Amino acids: CASSGGSGGGYTF.

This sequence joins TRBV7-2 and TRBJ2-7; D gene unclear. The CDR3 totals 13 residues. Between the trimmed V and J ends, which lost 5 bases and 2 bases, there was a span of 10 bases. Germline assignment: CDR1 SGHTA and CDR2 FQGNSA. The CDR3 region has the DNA TGTGCCAGCAGCCTGCTCGGCCCCTACGAGCAGTACTTC. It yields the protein CASSLLGPYEQYF.

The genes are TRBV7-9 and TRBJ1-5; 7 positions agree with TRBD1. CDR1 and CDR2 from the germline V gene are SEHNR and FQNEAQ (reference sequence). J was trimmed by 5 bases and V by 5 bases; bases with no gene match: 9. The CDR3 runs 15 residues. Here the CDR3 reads CASSQGGRDDQPQHF. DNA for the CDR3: TGTGCCAGCAGCCAGGGGGGCCGTGACGATCAGCCCCAGCATTTT.

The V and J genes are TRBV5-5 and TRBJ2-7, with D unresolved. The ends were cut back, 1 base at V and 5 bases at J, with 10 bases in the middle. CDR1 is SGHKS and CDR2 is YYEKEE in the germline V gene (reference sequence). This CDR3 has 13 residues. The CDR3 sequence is CASSLRGPHEQYF. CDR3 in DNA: TGTGCCAGCAGCTTGAGAGGCCCCCACGAGCAGTACTTC.

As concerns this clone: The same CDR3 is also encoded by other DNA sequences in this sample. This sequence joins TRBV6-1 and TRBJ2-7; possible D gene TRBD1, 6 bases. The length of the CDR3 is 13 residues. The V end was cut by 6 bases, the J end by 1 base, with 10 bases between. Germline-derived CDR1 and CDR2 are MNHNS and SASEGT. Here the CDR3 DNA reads TGTGCCAGCAGCCTTCAGGGGTCCTACGAGCAGTACTTC. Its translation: CASSLQGSYEQYF.

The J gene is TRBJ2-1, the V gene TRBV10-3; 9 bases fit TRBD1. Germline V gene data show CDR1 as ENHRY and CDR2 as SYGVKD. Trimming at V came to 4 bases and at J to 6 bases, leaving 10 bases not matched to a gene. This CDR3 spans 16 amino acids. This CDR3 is CAISAGNRGPGNEQFF. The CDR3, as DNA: TGTGCCATCAGTGCAGGGAACAGGGGGCCCGGCAATGAGCAGTTCTTC.

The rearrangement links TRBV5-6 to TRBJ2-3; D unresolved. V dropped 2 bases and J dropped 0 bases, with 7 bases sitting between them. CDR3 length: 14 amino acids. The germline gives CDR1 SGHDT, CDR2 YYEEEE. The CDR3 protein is CASSFGSSTDTQYF. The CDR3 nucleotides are TGTGCCAGCAGCTTTGGATCTAGCACAGATACGCAGTATTTT.

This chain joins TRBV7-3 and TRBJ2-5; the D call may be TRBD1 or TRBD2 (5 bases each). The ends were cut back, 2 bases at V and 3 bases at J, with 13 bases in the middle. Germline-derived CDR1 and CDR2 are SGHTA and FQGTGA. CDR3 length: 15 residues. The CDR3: CASSLGGRREETQYF. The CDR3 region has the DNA TGTGCCAGCAGCTTAGGGGGACGTCGAGAAGAGACCCAGTACTTC.

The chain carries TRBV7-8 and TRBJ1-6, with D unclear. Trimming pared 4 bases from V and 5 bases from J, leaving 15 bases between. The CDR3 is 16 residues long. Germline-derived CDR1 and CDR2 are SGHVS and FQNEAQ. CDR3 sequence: CASSSPYRNDNSPLHF. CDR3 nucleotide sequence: TGTGCCAGCAGCTCACCTTACCGGAATGATAATTCACCCCTCCACTTT.

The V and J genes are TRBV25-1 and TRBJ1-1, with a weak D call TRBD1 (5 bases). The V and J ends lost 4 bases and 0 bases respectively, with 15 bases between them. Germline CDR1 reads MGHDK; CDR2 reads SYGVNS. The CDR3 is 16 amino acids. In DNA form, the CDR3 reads TGTGCCAGCAGTGTCCCCGGGACCGGCATGAACACTGAAGCTTTCTTT. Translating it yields CASSVPGTGMNTEAFF. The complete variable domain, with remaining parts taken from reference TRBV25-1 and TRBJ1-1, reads EADIYQTPRYLVIGTGKKITLECSQTMGHDKMYWYQQDPGMELHLIHYSYGVNSTEKGDLSSESTVSRIRTEHFPLTLESARPSHTSQYLCASSVPGTGMNTEAFFGQGTRLTVV.

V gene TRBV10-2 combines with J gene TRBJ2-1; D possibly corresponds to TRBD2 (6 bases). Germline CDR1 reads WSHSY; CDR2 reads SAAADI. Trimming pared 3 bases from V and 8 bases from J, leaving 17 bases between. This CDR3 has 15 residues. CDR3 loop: CASSDRAGRWYEQFF. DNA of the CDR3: TGCGCCAGCAGTGACCGGGCGGGGAGGTGGTATGAGCAGTTCTTC.

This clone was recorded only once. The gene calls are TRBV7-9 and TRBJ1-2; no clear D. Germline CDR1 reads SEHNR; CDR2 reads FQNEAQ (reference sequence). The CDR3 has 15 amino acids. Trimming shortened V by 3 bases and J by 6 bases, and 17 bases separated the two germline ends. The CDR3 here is CASSFLTSSKNGYTF. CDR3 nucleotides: TGTGCCAGCAGCTTTTTGACTTCATCCAAAAATGGCTACACCTTC.

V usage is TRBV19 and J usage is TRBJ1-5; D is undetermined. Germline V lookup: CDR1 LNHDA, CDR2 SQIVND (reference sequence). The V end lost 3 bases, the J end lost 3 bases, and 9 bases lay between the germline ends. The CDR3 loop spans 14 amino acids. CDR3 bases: TGTGCCAGTAGTATTGTCAAACCCAATCAGCCCCAGCATTTT. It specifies CASSIVKPNQPQHF. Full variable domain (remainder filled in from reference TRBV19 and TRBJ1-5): DGGITQSPKYLFRKEGQNVTLSCEQNLNHDAMYWYRQDPGQGLRLIYYSQIVNDFQKGDIAEGYSVSREKKESFPLTVTSAQKNPTAFYLCASSIVKPNQPQHFGDGTRLSIL.

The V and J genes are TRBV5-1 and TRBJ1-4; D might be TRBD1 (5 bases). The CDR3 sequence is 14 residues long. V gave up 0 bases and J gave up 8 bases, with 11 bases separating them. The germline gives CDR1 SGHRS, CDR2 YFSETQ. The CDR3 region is CASSLGDLGEKLFF. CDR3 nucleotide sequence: TGCGCCAGCAGCTTGGGGGACCTCGGGGAAAAACTGTTTTTT.

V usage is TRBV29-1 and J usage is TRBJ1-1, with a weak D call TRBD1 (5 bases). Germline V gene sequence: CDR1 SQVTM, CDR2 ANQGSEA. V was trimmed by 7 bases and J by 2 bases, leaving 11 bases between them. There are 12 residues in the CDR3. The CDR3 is CSADSTNTEAFF. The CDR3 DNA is TGCAGCGCTGACAGCACTAACACTGAAGCTTTCTTT.

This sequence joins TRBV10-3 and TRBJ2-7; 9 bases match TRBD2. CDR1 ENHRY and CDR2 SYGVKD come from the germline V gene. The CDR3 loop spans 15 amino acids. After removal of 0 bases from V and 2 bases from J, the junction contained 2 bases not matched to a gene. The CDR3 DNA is TGTGCCATCAGTGAGTCGACTAGCGGTCCCTACGAGCAGTACTTC. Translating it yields CAISESTSGPYEQYF.

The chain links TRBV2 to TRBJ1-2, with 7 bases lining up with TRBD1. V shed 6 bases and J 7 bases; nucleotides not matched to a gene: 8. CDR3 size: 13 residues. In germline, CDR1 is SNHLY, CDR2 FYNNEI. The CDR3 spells CASRTTGEAGYTF. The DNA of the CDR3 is TGTGCCAGCAGAACTACAGGGGAGGCTGGCTACACCTTC.

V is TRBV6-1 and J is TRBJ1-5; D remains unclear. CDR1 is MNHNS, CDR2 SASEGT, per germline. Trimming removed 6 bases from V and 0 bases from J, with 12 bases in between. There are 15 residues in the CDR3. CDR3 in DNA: TGTGCCAGCAGACCCCAGCCCTATAGCAATCAGCCCCAGCATTTT. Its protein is CASRPQPYSNQPQHF.

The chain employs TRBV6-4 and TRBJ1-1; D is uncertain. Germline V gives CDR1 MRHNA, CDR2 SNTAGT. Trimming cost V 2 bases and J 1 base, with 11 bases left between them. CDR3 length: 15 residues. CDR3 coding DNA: TGTGCCAGCAGTGACATTCCCGGTGGGAACACTGAAGCTTTCTTT. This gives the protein CASSDIPGGNTEAFF.

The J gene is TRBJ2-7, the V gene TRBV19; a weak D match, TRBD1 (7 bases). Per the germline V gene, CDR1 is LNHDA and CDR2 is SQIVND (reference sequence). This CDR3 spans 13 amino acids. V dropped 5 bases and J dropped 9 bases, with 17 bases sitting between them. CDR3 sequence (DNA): TGTGCCAGTAGTTCCTCTCAGGGGGGAAGGCAGTACTTC. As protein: CASSSSQGGRQYF. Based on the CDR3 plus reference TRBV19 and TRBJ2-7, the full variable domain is DGGITQSPKYLFRKEGQNVTLSCEQNLNHDAMYWYRQDPGQGLRLIYYSQIVNDFQKGDIAEGYSVSREKKESFPLTVTSAQKNPTAFYLCASSSSQGGRQYFGPGTRLTVT.

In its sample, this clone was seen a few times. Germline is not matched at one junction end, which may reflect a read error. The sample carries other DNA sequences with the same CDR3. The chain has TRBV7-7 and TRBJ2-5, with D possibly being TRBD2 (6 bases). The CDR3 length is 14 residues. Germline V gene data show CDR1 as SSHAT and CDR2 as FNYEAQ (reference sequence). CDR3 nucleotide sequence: TGTGCTAGCAGCTTAGCGCGGGACTCCGTGGCCCAGTACTTC. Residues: CASSLARDSVAQYF.

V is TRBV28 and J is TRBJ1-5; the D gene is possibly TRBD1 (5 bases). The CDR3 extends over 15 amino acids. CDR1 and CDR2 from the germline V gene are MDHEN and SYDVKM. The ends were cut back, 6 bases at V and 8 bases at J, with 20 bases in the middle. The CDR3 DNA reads TGTGCCAGCAGCGCCGAAGCGGGAGGGGAGAAGCCCCAGCATTTT. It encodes CASSAEAGGEKPQHF.

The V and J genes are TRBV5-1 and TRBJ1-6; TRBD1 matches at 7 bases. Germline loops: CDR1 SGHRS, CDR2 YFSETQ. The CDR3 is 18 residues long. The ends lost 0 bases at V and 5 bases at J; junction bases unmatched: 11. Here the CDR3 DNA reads TGCGCCAGCAGCTTGGGAGACCTTCACAGGGGTGATAATTCACCCCTCCACTTT. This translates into CASSLGDLHRGDNSPLHF.

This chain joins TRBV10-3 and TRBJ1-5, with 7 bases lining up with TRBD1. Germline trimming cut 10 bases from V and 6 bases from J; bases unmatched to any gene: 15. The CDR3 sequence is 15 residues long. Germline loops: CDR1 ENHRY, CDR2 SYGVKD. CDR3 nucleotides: TGTGCCACGTCGGGACAGCCTGAAGGAGGTCAGCCCCAGCATTTT. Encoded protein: CATSGQPEGGQPQHF.